Included here is one T cell receptor (beta chain) sequence, with context. The antigen is undetermined. The junction and the germline gene differ at one end; a read error may be behind it. These data come from a study of cytomegalovirus exposure and HLA in healthy donors. The study's findings and limits: The investigators catalogued under 200 TCR beta chains as cytomegalovirus-associated. An observed cluster of highly shared sequence variants was recorded as a likely sequencing artifact.

PCR amplification relied on 60 Vbeta primers (plus 13 Jbeta primers). The assay was immunoSEQ multiplex PCR, and TCRdb's table has in-frame clones only and misses some. The sample lists 100,000 to 150,000 clones; roughly four fifths were seen once. Looked up from germline, CDR1 is SEHNR and CDR2 is FQNEAQ (reference sequence). The CDR3 sequence is 15 residues long. The V gene is TRBV7-9, the J gene TRBJ1-2, with 7 positions matching TRBD1. Sequenced sample: PBMCs. The source is a boy between 2 and 10 years old in good health and CMV-seronegative. The CDR3 DNA reads TGTTCCAGCAGCTCTCCCGAGGGGGCCTACTATGGCTACACCTTC. Its protein product is CSSSSPEGAYYGYTF.